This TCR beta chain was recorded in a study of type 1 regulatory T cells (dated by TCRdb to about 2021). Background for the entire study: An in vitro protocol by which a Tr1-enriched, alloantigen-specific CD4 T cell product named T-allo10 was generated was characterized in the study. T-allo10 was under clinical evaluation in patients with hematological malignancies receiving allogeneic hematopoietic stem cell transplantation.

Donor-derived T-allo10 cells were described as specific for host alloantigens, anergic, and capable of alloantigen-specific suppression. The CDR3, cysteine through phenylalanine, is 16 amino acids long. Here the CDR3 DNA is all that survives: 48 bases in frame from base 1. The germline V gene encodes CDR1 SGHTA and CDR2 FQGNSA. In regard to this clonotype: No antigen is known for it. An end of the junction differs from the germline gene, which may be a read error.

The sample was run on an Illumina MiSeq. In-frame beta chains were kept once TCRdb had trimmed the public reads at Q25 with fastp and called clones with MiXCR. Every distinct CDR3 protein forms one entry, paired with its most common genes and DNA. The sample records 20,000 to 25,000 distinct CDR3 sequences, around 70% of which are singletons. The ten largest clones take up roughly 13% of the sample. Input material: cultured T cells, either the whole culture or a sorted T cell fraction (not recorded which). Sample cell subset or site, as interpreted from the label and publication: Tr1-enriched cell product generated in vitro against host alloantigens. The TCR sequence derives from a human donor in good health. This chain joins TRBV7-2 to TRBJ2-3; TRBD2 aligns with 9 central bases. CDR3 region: CARSFHSGGRTDTQYF. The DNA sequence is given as TGTGCCCGCAGCTTCCATAGCGGGGGAAGGACAGATACGCAGTATTTT.